Presented here are 15 T cell receptor beta chains from one specimen sequenced in a study of PD-1 blockade in mismatch repair-deficient tumors (dated by TCRdb to the late 2010s). Libraries were prepared through the immunoSEQ multiplex PCR assay. TCRdb retrieved this table from immuneACCESS and kept in-frame rearrangements only. Not all clones are present; in checked studies, unresolved V genes account for under half, and no reason is known for the remainder. For this sample there are roughly 48,000 clones; 77% appear just once. The ten largest clones take up less than 3.5% of the sample. Taken with the paper, the label for time point translates to: peripheral blood before pembrolizumab. The sequencing used PBMCs, collected before pembrolizumab treatment. The receptor source for this set is an adult with mismatch repair-deficient cancer.

The chain employs TRBV6-1 and TRBJ1-1; D is ambiguous. The CDR3 has 14 residues. The V gene's germline CDR1 is MNHNS and CDR2 SASEGT. V was shortened by 0 bases and J by 4 bases, with 9 bases between the two germline ends. As DNA, the CDR3 is TGTGCCAGCAGTGAAGCGTGGGAGGTCACTGAAGCTTTCTTT. It is translated as CASSEAWEVTEAFF.

The chain carries TRBV9 and TRBJ2-2; D not certain. Germline-derived CDR1 and CDR2 are SGDLS and YYNGEE. The V gene lost 0 bases and the J gene lost 2 bases, with 8 bases spanning the gap. The CDR3 consists of 15 residues. The DNA for the CDR3 is TGTGCCAGCAGCGTAGGTGACATCAACACCGGGGAGCTGTTTTTT. It translates to CASSVGDINTGELFF.

V is TRBV6-5 and J is TRBJ2-7; no clear D. Germline values: CDR1 MNHEY, CDR2 SVGAGI. Between the trimmed V and J ends, which lost 6 bases and 3 bases, there was a span of 3 bases. The CDR3 is 10 residues long. CDR3 in amino acids: CASRNYEQYF. The CDR3 DNA reads TGTGCCAGCAGAAACTACGAGCAGTACTTC.

The sample holds a few counts of this clone. The rearrangement links TRBV5-1 to TRBJ2-1; 11 nucleotides agree with TRBD2. V lost 4 bases and J lost 15; bases outside the gene matches: 9. The CDR3 has 13 amino acids. Per the germline V gene, CDR1 is SGHRS and CDR2 is YFSETQ. CDR3 coding DNA: TGCGCCAGCAGCCAAACTAGCGGGAGAGAGGTGTTCTTC. It translates to CASSQTSGREVFF.

The CDR3 loop is CASSYEGLTDTQYF. The CDR3 DNA reads as TGTGCCAGCAGCTATGAGGGATTAACAGATACGCAGTATTTT. V usage is TRBV11-2 and J usage is TRBJ2-3, with D tentatively TRBD2 (5 bases). V was shortened by 4 bases and J by 3 bases, with 11 bases between the two germline ends. This CDR3 contains 14 residues. CDR1 is SGHAT and CDR2 is FQNNGV in the germline V gene.

V gene TRBV7-2 combines with J gene TRBJ2-3; 10 bases line up with TRBD2. Germline V CDR1 and CDR2: SGHTA, FQGNSA. The CDR3 is 16 residues long. V lost 6 bases, J lost 2 bases, and 8 bases stayed unmatched. The CDR3 DNA reads as TGTGCCAGCAGTCCAAGCGGGAGGGTAATCACAGATACGCAGTATTTT. Protein: CASSPSGRVITDTQYF. The entire variable domain, with the rest obtained from reference TRBV7-2 and TRBJ2-3, is as follows: GAGVSQSPSNKVTEKGKDVELRCDPISGHTALYWYRQSLGQGLEFLIYFQGNSAPDKSGLPSDRFSAERTGGSVSTLTIQRTQQEDSAVYLCASSPSGRVITDTQYFGPGTRLTVL.

This rearrangement joins TRBV28 to TRBJ1-5, with TRBD1 as a possible D gene (6 bases). Germline V lookup: CDR1 MDHEN, CDR2 SYDVKM. The V end lost 2 bases, the J end lost 7 bases, and 15 bases lay between the germline ends. This CDR3 region has 15 residues. CDR3 residues: CASSLRGGGWQPQHF. As DNA, the CDR3 is TGTGCCAGCAGTTTAAGGGGGGGAGGTTGGCAGCCCCAGCATTTT.

This clone has a handful of counts. This chain uses TRBV7-2 with TRBJ1-1, with a tentative D call TRBD1 (6 bases). There are 14 residues in the CDR3. The ends were cut back, 5 bases at V and 2 bases at J, with 12 bases in the middle. In germline, CDR1 is SGHTA, CDR2 FQGNSA. This CDR3 is CASSRDGGNTEAFF. CDR3 nucleotides: TGTGCCAGCAGCCGAGACGGGGGCAACACTGAAGCTTTCTTT.

This clone has only a few counts. This chain links TRBV29-1 with TRBJ2-1, with a weak D call TRBD2 (6 bases). V was trimmed by 6 bases and J by 4 bases, leaving 16 bases between them. This CDR3 spans 14 amino acids. Germline values: CDR1 SQVTM, CDR2 ANQGSEA. CDR3 in amino acids: CSVYSGTLYNEQFF. The CDR3 region has the DNA TGCAGCGTATACTCCGGGACTTTATACAATGAGCAGTTCTTC.

The chain links TRBV19 to TRBJ1-1, with TRBD1 as a possible D gene (5 bases). The germline V and J ends were trimmed by 7 bases and 0 bases, with 9 bases remaining between them. The CDR3 spans 13 residues. Germline assignment: CDR1 LNHDA and CDR2 SQIVND (reference sequence). CDR3 coding DNA: TGTGCCAGTAAGGCAGGGATGAACACTGAAGCTTTCTTT. Translating it yields CASKAGMNTEAFF.

The rearrangement links TRBV6-5 to TRBJ2-7, with D maybe TRBD1 (7 bases). The CDR3 extends over 15 amino acids. V lost 2 bases and J 4 bases, leaving 15 bases between the germline ends. Germline CDR1 MNHEY, CDR2 SVGAGI. The CDR3 is CASSYRGTAPYEQYF. CDR3 nucleotides: TGTGCCAGCAGTTACCGCGGGACAGCGCCTTACGAGCAGTACTTC.

The chain employs TRBV5-1 and TRBJ1-2; TRBD1 might be the D (5 bases). The CDR3 has 15 amino acids. V was pared by 4 bases and J by 2 bases, with 15 bases between. The germline gives CDR1 SGHRS, CDR2 YFSETQ. CDR3 loop: CASSTGPSENYGYTF. CDR3 nucleotides: TGCGCCAGCAGCACGGGGCCCAGTGAGAACTATGGCTACACCTTC.

The chain is built from TRBV7-6 and TRBJ1-5; D is ambiguous. Trimming cost V 1 base and J 9 bases, with 16 bases left between them. CDR1 is SGHVS, CDR2 FNYEAQ, per germline. The CDR3 covers 15 residues. The CDR3 coding sequence is TGTGCCAGCAGCTTAGTTCGGGGTCCCGACGGGCCCCAGCATTTT. Translated, it gives CASSLVRGPDGPQHF.

This chain links TRBV5-1 with TRBJ2-1, with 10 bases that match TRBD1. The CDR3 is 14 residues long. V was pared by 7 bases and J by 6 bases, with 7 bases of the junction left unmatched. Germline assignment: CDR1 SGHRS and CDR2 YFSETQ. CDR3 sequence (DNA): TGCGCCAGCCGAACGGGACAGGGGACCAATGAGCAGTTCTTC. Encoded protein: CASRTGQGTNEQFF.

V usage is TRBV7-2 and J usage is TRBJ1-3, with unresolved D. This CDR3 has 14 amino acids. V lost 5 bases and J lost 0, with 8 bases in between. CDR1 and CDR2 from the germline V gene are SGHTA and FQGNSA. This CDR3 reads CASSGFRSGNTIYF. CDR3 in DNA: TGTGCCAGCAGCGGGTTCCGCTCTGGAAACACCATATATTTT.